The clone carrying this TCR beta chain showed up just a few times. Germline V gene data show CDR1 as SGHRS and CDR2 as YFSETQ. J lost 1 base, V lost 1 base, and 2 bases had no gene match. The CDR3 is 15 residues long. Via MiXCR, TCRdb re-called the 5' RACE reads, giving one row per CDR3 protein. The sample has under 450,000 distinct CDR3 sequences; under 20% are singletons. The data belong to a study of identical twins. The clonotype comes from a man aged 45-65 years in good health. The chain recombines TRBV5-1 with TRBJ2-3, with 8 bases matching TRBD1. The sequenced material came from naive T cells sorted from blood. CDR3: CASSLMGQGTDTQYF. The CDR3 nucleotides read TGCGCCAGCAGCTTGATGGGACAGGGCACAGATACGCAGTATTTT.